A selection of T cell receptor beta chains follows, all from one sample in a study of shared T cell receptors in the human thymus. Clones were sequenced by immunoSEQ multiplex PCR, and TCRdb holds only the in-frame ones, with some missing. The table lists approximately 580,000 clones, about 84% of them singletons. This sample also belongs to another study, concerning human thymus T cells.

Material for sequencing was thymocytes. The source is a boy younger than two with a congenital heart defect. The conserved cysteine and the conserved F or W are not part of the CDR3 here. The order of the fields is J gene, CDR3 length, V gene, CDR3 protein.

TRBJ2-2	9	TRBV11-2	ASGGVGELF
TRBJ2-2	11	TRBV27	ASSLYYTGELF
TRBJ2-7	15	TRBV7-9	ASSPDPGAGQCGEQY
TRBJ2-3	14	TRBV2	ASSARTSGCTDTQY
TRBJ2-1	12	TRBV12-5	ASGLVERGDEQF
TRBJ2-7	19	TRBV4-2	ASSLLRRVTEITAVLGEQY
TRBJ2-1	15	TRBV10-1	ASSESIRRSSYNEQF
TRBJ2-1	13	TRBV7-2	ASSSQRGPMNEQF
TRBJ1-1	12	TRBV11-3	ASSLGQPNTEAF
TRBJ2-3	13	TRBV5-8	ASSFLSGGKDTQY
TRBJ2-3	12	TRBV15	ATTPAGITDTQY
TRBJ2-2	10	TRBV29-1	SVTGGTGELF
TRBJ2-2	12	TRBV13	ASGDRGDTGELF
TRBJ2-5	15	TRBV9	ASSGSPTGAPQETQY
TRBJ2-1	14	TRBV4-3	ASSQCELASYNEQF
TRBJ1-2	12	TRBV7-9	ASSPVPDSYGYT
TRBJ2-6	18	TRBV27	ASSLSPWGTGGSGANVLT
TRBJ2-7	11	TRBV2	ASRERLFYEQY
TRBJ2-7	11	TRBV19	ASTDRSGEEQY
TRBJ2-3	16	TRBV2	ASSLHRGGREATDTQY
TRBJ1-1	11	TRBV7-9	ASSFPWGGEAF
TRBJ2-3	15	TRBV11-3	ASSLAQAGGRTDTQY
TRBJ2-7	17	TRBV18	ASSPDFGAPGHNSYEQY
TRBJ2-1	13	TRBV4-2	ASSQDRGGYNEQF
TRBJ2-7	16	TRBV5-1	ASSFWTSGRSLSYEQY
TRBJ2-1	14	TRBV30	AFTSRRPLGYNEQF
TRBJ2-7	14	TRBV5-4	ASSLPLAGDSYEQY
TRBJ1-4	14	TRBV29-1	SVEGPGHTTNEKLF
TRBJ2-1	13	TRBV5-1	ASSFKGQGYNEQF
TRBJ2-5	13	TRBV2	ASRALAGGGETQY